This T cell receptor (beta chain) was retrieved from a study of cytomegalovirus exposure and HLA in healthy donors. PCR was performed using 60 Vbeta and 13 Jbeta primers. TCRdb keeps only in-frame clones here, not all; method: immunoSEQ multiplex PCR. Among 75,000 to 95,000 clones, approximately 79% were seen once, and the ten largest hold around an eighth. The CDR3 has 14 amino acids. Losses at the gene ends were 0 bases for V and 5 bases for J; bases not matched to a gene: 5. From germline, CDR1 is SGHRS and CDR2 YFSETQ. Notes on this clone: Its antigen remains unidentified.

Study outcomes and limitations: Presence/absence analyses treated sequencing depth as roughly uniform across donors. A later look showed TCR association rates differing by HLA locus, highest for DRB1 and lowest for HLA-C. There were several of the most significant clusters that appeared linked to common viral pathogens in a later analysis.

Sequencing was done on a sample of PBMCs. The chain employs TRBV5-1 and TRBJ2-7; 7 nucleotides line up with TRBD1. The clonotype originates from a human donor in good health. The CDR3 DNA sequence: TGCGCCAGCAGCTTGGGCACAGGGGCCCACGAGCAGTACTTC. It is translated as CASSLGTGAHEQYF. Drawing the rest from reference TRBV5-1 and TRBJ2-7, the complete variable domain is KAGVTQTPRYLIKTRGQQVTLSCSPISGHRSVSWYQQTPGQGLQFLFEYFSETQRNKGNFPGRFSGRQFSNSRSEMNVSTLELGDSALYLCASSLGTGAHEQYFGPGTRLTVT.